The 30 T cell receptor beta chains listed next were all sequenced from one sample in a study of blood T cell repertoires in COVID-19. The table came from immunoSEQ multiplex PCR; TCRdb's copy has only in-frame clones and leaves some out. Seen here are under 300,000 clones, about 87% observed once, and the top ten hold 3% to 4%. Sequenced: peripheral blood. The receptor source for this set is a woman between 40 and 55 years old with acute or convalescent COVID-19.

Details on this clone: Within the sample, other DNA sequences also encode this same CDR3. The chain's CDR3 is CASSLDRGDYGYTF. The CDR3 DNA reads TGCGCCAGCAGCCTCGACAGGGGAGACTATGGCTACACCTTC. This chain links TRBV5-1 with TRBJ1-2; 8 positions agree with TRBD1. The CDR3 spans 14 residues. The V segment lost 4 bases and the J segment 3 bases; nucleotides outside the gene matches: 5. From germline, CDR1 is SGHRS and CDR2 YFSETQ.

The V gene is TRBV28, the J gene TRBJ1-2, with TRBD1 identical over 10 bases. Germline lookup yields CDR1 MDHEN and CDR2 SYDVKM. The CDR3 extends over 17 amino acids. The trim removed 4 bases at V and 5 bases at J, leaving 13 bases unmatched. The CDR3 loop reads CASSSIAGDRGFYGYTF. The DNA for the CDR3 is TGTGCCAGCAGTTCTATAGCTGGGGACAGGGGATTTTATGGCTACACCTTC.

This clone has only a few counts. V usage is TRBV3-1 (or the pseudogene TRBV3-2) and J usage is TRBJ1-5; tentative D call: TRBD1 (5 bases). The CDR3 totals 15 residues. In germline, CDR1 is LGHDT, CDR2 YNNKEL (reference sequence). V was trimmed by 3 bases and J by 5 bases, leaving 14 bases between them. CDR3 DNA: TGTGCCAGCAGCCACGGGGGGAAGGGCGATCAGCCCCAGCATTTT. As protein: CASSHGGKGDQPQHF.

The CDR3 DNA follows: TGTGCCAGCAGTGAAATTCAGGGGGCCGGAAACACCATATATTTT. It is translated as CASSEIQGAGNTIYF. The V and J genes are TRBV6-1 and TRBJ1-3; 8 bases line up with TRBD1. This CDR3 is 15 amino acids long. V dropped 2 bases and J dropped 4; count of bases not matched to a gene: 4. In germline, CDR1 is MNHNS, CDR2 SASEGT.

The sample holds one count of this clone. This chain uses TRBV10-3 with TRBJ1-2; D gene ambiguous. Germline V gene sequence: CDR1 ENHRY, CDR2 SYGVKD. Trimming shortened V by 3 bases and J by 2 bases, and 4 bases separated the two germline ends. The length of the CDR3 is 12 residues. The CDR3 loop reads CAISEQNYGYTF. CDR3 coding DNA: TGTGCCATCAGTGAACAGAACTATGGCTACACCTTC.

The chain carries TRBV6-2 or TRBV6-3 and TRBJ1-5; 9 nucleotides line up with TRBD1. Per the germline V gene, CDR1 is MNHEY and CDR2 is SVGEGT. With V trimmed by 3 bases and J by 3 bases, 6 bases remained unmatched. The CDR3 contains 16 residues. Written as DNA, the CDR3 is TGTGCCAGCAGTTATTCGGGACAGGGTGACAATCAGCCCCAGCATTTT. Its protein is CASSYSGQGDNQPQHF.

The chain joins TRBV7-2 to TRBJ2-2, with D maybe TRBD2 (7 bases). Per germline, CDR1 SGHTA and CDR2 FQGNSA. The CDR3 extends over 17 amino acids. V was shortened by 0 bases and J by 3 bases, with 14 bases between the two germline ends. CDR3 sequence: CASSLALGGEHTGELFF. In nucleotides, the CDR3 is TGTGCCAGCAGCTTAGCGCTAGGGGGGGAGCACACCGGGGAGCTGTTTTTT.

The chain has TRBV5-1 and TRBJ1-1; 7 bases are shared with TRBD1. V gave up 4 bases and J gave up 2 bases; unmatched junction bases: 8. The V gene's germline CDR1 is SGHRS and CDR2 YFSETQ. The CDR3 runs to 15 residues. The CDR3 loop is CASSQGDRTNTEAFF. CDR3 in DNA: TGCGCCAGCAGCCAAGGGGACAGAACAAACACTGAAGCTTTCTTT.

Comments on this clone: The sample has other DNA sequences that encode this CDR3 too. This rearrangement joins TRBV6-5 to TRBJ1-5; maybe TRBD1 (6 bases). The germline V gene has CDR1 MNHEY and CDR2 SVGAGI. This CDR3 comprises 13 residues. Trimming cost V 7 bases and J 4 bases, with 11 bases left between them. The DNA of the CDR3 is TGTGCCAGCACGAGGGGGGGGAATCAGCCCCAGCATTTT. It encodes CASTRGGNQPQHF.

This rearrangement joins TRBV5-1 to TRBJ2-3; tentatively, D is TRBD1 (8 bases). From germline, CDR1 is SGHRS and CDR2 YFSETQ. V lost 0 bases to trimming and J lost 6 bases, with 20 bases between them. The CDR3 has 17 amino acids. The CDR3 sequence: CASSLVPRQGRGDTQYF. DNA of the CDR3: TGCGCCAGCAGCTTGGTTCCCCGACAGGGGAGGGGCGATACGCAGTATTTT.

V is TRBV18 and J is TRBJ1-5, with unresolved D. From germline, CDR1 is KGHSH and CDR2 LQKENI. Trimming removed 6 bases at V and 4 bases at J, with 10 bases between. CDR3 size: 13 residues. In DNA, the CDR3 is TGTGCCAGCTCCCGGGAGGAGAATCAGCCCCAGCATTTT. It yields the protein CASSREENQPQHF.

V gene TRBV7-3 combines with J gene TRBJ1-3, with D possibly TRBD1 on 5 matching bases. V lost 0 bases to trimming and J lost 0 bases, with 9 bases between them. The V gene's germline CDR1 is SGHTA and CDR2 FQGTGA. CDR3 length: 16 residues. CDR3 nucleotide sequence: TGTGCCAGCAGCTTAACCGGGGGGGACTCTGGAAACACCATATATTTT. It translates to CASSLTGGDSGNTIYF.

This chain joins TRBV3-1 (or the pseudogene TRBV3-2) and TRBJ1-1; 7 bases align to TRBD1. The CDR3 has 15 residues. Losses at the gene ends were 6 bases for V and 1 base for J; bases not matched to a gene: 8. The V gene's germline CDR1 is LGHDT and CDR2 YNNKEL (reference sequence). CDR3 region: CASRSTGVGNTEAFF. The CDR3 bases are TGTGCCAGCAGGTCTACAGGGGTGGGGAACACTGAAGCTTTCTTT.

The rearrangement links TRBV6-6 to TRBJ1-2; tentatively, D is TRBD1 (5 bases). Per the germline V gene, CDR1 is MNHNY and CDR2 is SVGAGI (reference sequence). With 7 bases removed from V and 1 base from J, the gap between germline ends came to 16 bases. The CDR3 length is 15 residues. The CDR3 DNA is TGTGCCAGCACCCAGGTCGGGGGAGGTAACTATGGCTACACCTTC. This codes for CASTQVGGGNYGYTF.

CDR3 residues: CASSKNRGQGGYTF. CDR3 in DNA: TGTGCCAGTAGCAAGAACAGGGGGCAGGGTGGCTACACCTTC. V usage is TRBV19 and J usage is TRBJ1-2; 9 bases map to TRBD1. V was clipped by 6 bases and J by 7 bases; unmatched bases: 9. CDR1 and CDR2 from the germline V gene are LNHDA and SQIVND (reference sequence). The CDR3 loop spans 14 amino acids.

J is TRBJ1-1 and V is TRBV7-9, with TRBD1 identical over 10 bases. V lost 4 bases to trimming and J lost 0 bases; unmatched junction nucleotides: 8. The V gene's germline CDR1 is SEHNR and CDR2 FQNEAQ (reference sequence). This CDR3 contains 17 residues. CDR3 loop: CASSSGDRGLMNTEAFF. The CDR3, as DNA: TGTGCCAGCAGCTCGGGAGACAGGGGGCTCATGAACACTGAAGCTTTCTTT.

This rearrangement joins TRBV18 to TRBJ2-3; D uncertain. CDR1 is KGHSH, CDR2 LQKENI, per germline. CDR3 length: 15 amino acids. V gave up 6 bases and J gave up 1 base, with 14 bases separating them. CDR3 DNA: TGTGCCAGCTCGGCAGACTCTTATCGCACAGATACGCAGTATTTT. This sequence encodes CASSADSYRTDTQYF.

The rearrangement joins TRBV5-1 to TRBJ2-5; D is perhaps TRBD2 (6 bases). The CDR3 runs to 13 residues. V was pared by 4 bases and J by 5 bases, with 12 bases between. Per germline, CDR1 SGHRS and CDR2 YFSETQ. This chain's CDR3 is CASSMGGSETQYF. As DNA, the CDR3 is TGCGCCAGCAGCATGGGAGGATCGGAGACCCAGTACTTC.

The V and J genes are TRBV2 and TRBJ1-1, with TRBD1 as a possible D gene (5 bases). This CDR3 spans 12 amino acids. In germline, CDR1 is SNHLY, CDR2 FYNNEI. With 9 bases removed from V and 10 bases from J, the gap between germline ends came to 18 bases. The CDR3 DNA sequence: TGTGCCAGTCAGCCCGTCCACGGGGGAGCTTTCTTT. Translating it yields CASQPVHGGAFF.

The chain links TRBV9 to TRBJ2-7; perhaps TRBD1 as D (5 bases). This CDR3 region has 15 residues. From germline, CDR1 is SGDLS and CDR2 YYNGEE. Trimming removed 3 bases from V and 2 bases from J, with 15 bases in between. CDR3 sequence: CASSGGYLTAYEQYV. Here the CDR3 DNA reads TGTGCCAGCAGCGGGGGCTACCTTACCGCCTACGAGCAGTACGTC.

This chain links TRBV5-1 with TRBJ1-2; no clear D gene. This CDR3 contains 15 residues. V lost 4 bases and J lost 4, with 17 bases in between. Germline V gives CDR1 SGHRS, CDR2 YFSETQ. The CDR3 DNA follows: TGCGCCAGCAGCCCGGAGGCCCAAAGTCCCTATGGCTACACCTTC. Amino acid sequence: CASSPEAQSPYGYTF.

The genes are TRBV10-1 and TRBJ2-1; possibly TRBD2 for D (5 bases). Trimming cost V 2 bases and J 2 bases, with 7 bases left between them. The germline CDR1 and CDR2 sequences are WNHNN and SYGVQD (reference sequence). The CDR3 sequence is 14 residues long. The CDR3 sequence: CASSEVGTYNEQFF. In DNA form, the CDR3 reads TGCGCCAGCAGTGAGGTCGGGACCTACAATGAGCAGTTCTTC.

The rearrangement uses TRBV30 and TRBJ2-2; no definite D call. Trimming cost V 2 bases and J 5 bases, with 6 bases left between them. In germline, CDR1 is GTSNPN, CDR2 SVGIG (reference sequence). The CDR3 has 12 residues. The CDR3 sequence: CAWSLLTGELFF. CDR3 nucleotides: TGTGCCTGGAGTTTACTTACCGGGGAGCTGTTTTTT.

This rearrangement joins TRBV2 to TRBJ1-1; 10 bases map to TRBD1. This CDR3 has 13 residues. Germline CDR1 is SNHLY and CDR2 is FYNNEI. Trimming removed 6 bases from V and 10 bases from J; junction bases left unmatched: 8. In nucleotides, the CDR3 is TGTGCCAGCAGGGAAAGGACAGGGGGGACAGCTTTCTTT. Translating gives CASRERTGGTAFF.

About this clone: Other nucleotide sequences in the sample specify the same CDR3. The gene calls are TRBV14 and TRBJ1-2, with D perhaps matching TRBD1 (5 bases). V dropped 3 bases and J dropped 5 bases, with 7 bases sitting between them. This CDR3 contains 12 residues. Germline values: CDR1 SGHDN, CDR2 FVKESK. The CDR3 coding sequence is TGTGCCAGCAGCCAGGGGCCTTATGGCTACACCTTC. Protein sequence: CASSQGPYGYTF.

CDR3 DNA: TGTGCCAGCAGCGTAGGAGTTAAAAACACTGAAGCTTTCTTT. Amino acids: CASSVGVKNTEAFF. The chain uses TRBV9 and TRBJ1-1; unclear D gene. Per the germline V gene, CDR1 is SGDLS and CDR2 is YYNGEE. CDR3 length equals 14 residues. Trimming stripped 0 bases from V and 2 bases from J, with 8 bases between.

CDR3 in DNA: TGCGCCAGCAGCGACAGGGATTACTATGGCTACACCTTC. It specifies CASSDRDYYGYTF. This chain links TRBV5-1 with TRBJ1-2; 7 bases align to TRBD1. This CDR3 comprises 13 residues. V was clipped by 4 bases and J by 3 bases; unmatched bases: 3. In germline, CDR1 is SGHRS, CDR2 YFSETQ.

The CDR3 sequence is CASSLGSTGGGNQPQHF. In nucleotides, the CDR3 is TGTGCCAGCAGCTTGGGGTCGACAGGGGGAGGCAATCAGCCCCAGCATTTT. The genes are TRBV5-5 and TRBJ1-5; 9 bases are shared with TRBD1. Trimming at V came to 0 bases and at J to 2 bases, leaving 6 bases not matched to a gene. CDR3 length: 17 amino acids. Germline CDR1 is SGHKS and CDR2 is YYEKEE (reference sequence). The whole variable domain, filled in from reference TRBV5-5 and TRBJ1-5, reads DAGVTQSPTHLIKTRGQQVTLRCSPISGHKSVSWYQQVLGQGPQFIFQYYEKEERGRGNFPDRFSARQFPNYSSELNVNALLLGDSALYLCASSLGSTGGGNQPQHFGDGTRLSIL.

This clone was detected only a few times. The chain has TRBV6-5 and TRBJ2-3, with D possibly being TRBD1 (5 bases). The germline V and J ends were trimmed by 6 bases and 0 bases, with 13 bases remaining between them. CDR3 length: 15 residues. The germline CDR1 and CDR2 sequences are MNHEY and SVGAGI. This CDR3 reads CASSLSRESTDTQYF. DNA for the CDR3: TGTGCCAGCAGCCTGTCCAGGGAAAGCACAGATACGCAGTATTTT.

The chain is built from TRBV5-1 and TRBJ1-2; 8 nucleotides agree with TRBD1. V dropped 0 bases and J dropped 7; count of bases not matched to a gene: 2. Germline V lookup: CDR1 SGHRS, CDR2 YFSETQ. The CDR3 is made up of 13 amino acids. CDR3: CASSLAGGGGYTF. The CDR3, as DNA: TGCGCCAGCAGCTTGGCAGGGGGCGGTGGCTACACCTTC.